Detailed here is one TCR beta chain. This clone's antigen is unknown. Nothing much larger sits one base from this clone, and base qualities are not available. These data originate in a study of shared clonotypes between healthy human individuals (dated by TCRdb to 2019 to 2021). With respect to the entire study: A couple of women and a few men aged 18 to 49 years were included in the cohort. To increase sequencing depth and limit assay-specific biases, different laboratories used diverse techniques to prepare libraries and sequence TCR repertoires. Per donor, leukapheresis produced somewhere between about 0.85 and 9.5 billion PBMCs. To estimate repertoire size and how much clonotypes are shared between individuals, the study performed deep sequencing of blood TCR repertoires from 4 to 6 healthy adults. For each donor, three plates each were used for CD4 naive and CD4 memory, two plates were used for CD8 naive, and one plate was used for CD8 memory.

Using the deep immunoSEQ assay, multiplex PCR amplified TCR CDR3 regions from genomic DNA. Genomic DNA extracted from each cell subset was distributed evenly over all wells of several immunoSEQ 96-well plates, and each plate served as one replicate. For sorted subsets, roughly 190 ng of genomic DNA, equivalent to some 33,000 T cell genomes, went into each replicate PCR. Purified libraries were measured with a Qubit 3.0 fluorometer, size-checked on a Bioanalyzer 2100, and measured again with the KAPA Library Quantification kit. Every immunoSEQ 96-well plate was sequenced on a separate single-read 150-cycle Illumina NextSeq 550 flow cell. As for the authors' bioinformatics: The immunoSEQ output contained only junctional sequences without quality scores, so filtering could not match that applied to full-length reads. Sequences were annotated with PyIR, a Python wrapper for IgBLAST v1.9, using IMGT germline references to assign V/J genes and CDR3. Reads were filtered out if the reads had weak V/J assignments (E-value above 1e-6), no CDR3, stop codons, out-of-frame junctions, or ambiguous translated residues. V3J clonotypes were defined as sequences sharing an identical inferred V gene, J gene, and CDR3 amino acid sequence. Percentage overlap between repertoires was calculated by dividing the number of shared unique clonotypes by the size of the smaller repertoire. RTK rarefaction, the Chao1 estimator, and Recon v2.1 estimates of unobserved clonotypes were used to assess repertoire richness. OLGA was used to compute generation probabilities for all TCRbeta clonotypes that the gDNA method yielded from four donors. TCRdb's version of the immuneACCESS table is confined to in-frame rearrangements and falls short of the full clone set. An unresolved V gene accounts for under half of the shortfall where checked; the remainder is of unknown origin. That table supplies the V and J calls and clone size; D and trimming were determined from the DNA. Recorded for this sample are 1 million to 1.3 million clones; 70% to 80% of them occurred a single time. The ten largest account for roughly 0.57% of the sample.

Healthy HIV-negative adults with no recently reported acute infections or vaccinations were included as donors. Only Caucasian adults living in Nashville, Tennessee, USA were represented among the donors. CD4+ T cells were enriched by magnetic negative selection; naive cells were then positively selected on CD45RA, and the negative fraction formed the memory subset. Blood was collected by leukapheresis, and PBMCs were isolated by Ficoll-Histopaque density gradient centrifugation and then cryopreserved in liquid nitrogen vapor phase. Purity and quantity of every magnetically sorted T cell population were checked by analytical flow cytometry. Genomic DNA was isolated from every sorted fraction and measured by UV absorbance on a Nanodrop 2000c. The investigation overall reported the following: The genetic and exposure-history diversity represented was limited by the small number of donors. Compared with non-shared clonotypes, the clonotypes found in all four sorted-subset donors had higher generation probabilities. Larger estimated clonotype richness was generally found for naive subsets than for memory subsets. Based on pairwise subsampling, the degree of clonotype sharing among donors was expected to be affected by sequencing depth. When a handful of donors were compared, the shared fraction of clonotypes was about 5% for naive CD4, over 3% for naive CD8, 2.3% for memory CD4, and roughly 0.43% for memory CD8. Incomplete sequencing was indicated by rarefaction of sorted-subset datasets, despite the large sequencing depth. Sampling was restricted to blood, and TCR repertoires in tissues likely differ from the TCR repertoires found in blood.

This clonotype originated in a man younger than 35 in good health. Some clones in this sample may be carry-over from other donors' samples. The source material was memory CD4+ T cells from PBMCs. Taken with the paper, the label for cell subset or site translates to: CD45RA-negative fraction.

This receptor has the CDR3 CSVRDGQGPYEQYF. The sequenced DNA: TGCAGCGTCCGTGACGGACAGGGCCCTTACGAGCAGTACTTC. The chain joins TRBV29-1 to TRBJ2-7; 8 bases in the middle match TRBD1. From its cysteine to its phenylalanine, the CDR3 spans 14 amino acids. Just the 42-base CDR3 DNA is kept, in frame starting at base 1. Relative to germline, V is missing 6 bases and J is missing 4 bases, with 11 bases of the junction outside any gene match. The germline V gene sets CDR1 to SQVTM and CDR2 to ANQGSEA.